This T cell receptor beta chain was observed in a study of blood T cell repertoires in COVID-19. Participants, 18 to 89 years old, spanned fewer than 30 US areas. Two consecutive negative NP/OP PCR tests, clearance, or resolved symptoms defined Cohort 3 recovery. CDR1 is LNHDA and CDR2 is SQIVND in the germline V gene (reference sequence). Trimming took off 3 bases at V and 2 bases at J, with 14 bases between the two ends. This CDR3 comprises 15 residues. Profiling relied on immunoSEQ multiplex PCR, and the TCRdb table lists in-frame clones only, not all of them. The repertoire holds roughly 200,000 clones, with approximately 85% as singletons.

The V call is TRBV19, the J call TRBJ2-7; D is ambiguous. Sequencing was carried out using PBMCs or T cells enriched from blood (not recorded which). The clonotype originates from a young woman who had recovered from COVID-19. In DNA, the CDR3 is TGTGCCAGTAGTATGGAGTCGATGGCAACCTACGAGCAGTACTTC. Encoded protein: CASSMESMATYEQYF.